The subject of this entry is one T cell receptor (beta chain). Antigen specificity is unknown. The PCR ran on 60 Vbeta and 13 Jbeta primers. Assay used: immunoSEQ multiplex PCR; TCRdb lists only in-frame clones, some missing. Among 65,000 to 75,000 clones listed, roughly 72% were seen once. The data belong to a study of cytomegalovirus exposure and HLA in healthy donors. Broader study findings: The CMV antigen specificity of a few CMV-associated chains was confirmed through in vitro analysis. As a later analysis revealed, the rate of TCR association differed by HLA locus, with DRB1 most and HLA-C fewest. Cytomegalovirus-associated status was assigned to about 170 TCR beta chains.

Trimming pared 0 bases from V and 6 bases from J, leaving 11 bases between. Looked up from germline, CDR1 is LNHNV and CDR2 is YYDKDF (reference sequence). There are 14 residues in the CDR3. This clonotype originated in a man aged 50 or older in good health and CMV-seronegative. The chain recombines TRBV15 with TRBJ1-1; D is possibly TRBD1 (5 bases). Sequencing was carried out using PBMCs. The CDR3 nucleotides are TGTGCCACCAGCAGAGATCAGGGAGGCGCTGAAGCTTTCTTT. Encoded protein: CATSRDQGGAEAFF.